These T cell receptor beta chains were read from a single sample in a study of shared clonotypes between healthy human individuals. The method was immunoSEQ multiplex PCR; TCRdb's version includes in-frame clones alone and lacks a portion of them. Here the sample spans 550,000 to 750,000 clones, about 95% being singletons. Specimen: naive CD8+ T cells sorted from blood. Receptors were obtained from a woman in her twenties or thirties in good health. The CDR3 runs from the conserved cysteine through the conserved F or W. D genes are given only for firm matches. Where a row states a size, it is once, few, many or the class of an expanded clone; other rows omit it.

J	V	D	size	DNA	CDR3
TRBJ1-6	TRBV5-6	NA	NA	TGTGCCAGCAGATATGGGGATTCACCCCTCCACTTT	CASRYGDSPLHF
TRBJ2-3	TRBV5-4	NA	NA	TGTGCCAGCAGCTTAGGGTCAGGGGCGGATACGCAGTATTTT	CASSLGSGADTQYF
TRBJ2-7	TRBV10-1	NA	NA	TGCGCCAGCGGGGACAACTCCTACGAGCAGTACTTC	CASGDNSYEQYF
TRBJ2-1	TRBV7-9	NA	NA	TGTGCCAGCAGCCGAGACAACTACAATGAGCAGTTCTTC	CASSRDNYNEQFF
TRBJ1-1	TRBV7-9	NA	few	TGTGCCAGCAGTCGGGTCATGAACACTGAAGCTTTCTTT	CASSRVMNTEAFF
TRBJ1-5	TRBV4-1	TRBD1	NA	TGCGCCAGCAGCCACGGGGGACAGAACTCAAATCAGCCCCAGCATTTT	CASSHGGQNSNQPQHF
TRBJ2-5	TRBV7-9	NA	NA	TGTGCCAGCAGCTCAGGGGCTCTGGAGACCCAGTACTTC	CASSSGALETQYF
TRBJ2-1	TRBV27	TRBD2	NA	TGTGCCAGCAGTTCGATGACTAGCGGCGAGCAGTTCTTC	CASSSMTSGEQFF
TRBJ1-5	TRBV27	NA	NA	TGTGCCAGCAGTTCCGAGGACTTTCAGCCCCAGCATTTT	CASSSEDFQPQHF
TRBJ2-1	TRBV27	TRBD1	NA	TGTGCCAGCAGTTACTCCACAGGACAGGTAGTCAATGAGCAGTTCTTC	CASSYSTGQVVNEQFF
TRBJ1-5	TRBV7-8	NA	NA	TGTGCCAGCAGCTTATCTGGTTATAGCAATCAGCCCCAGCATTTT	CASSLSGYSNQPQHF
TRBJ2-2	TRBV5-6	TRBD1	NA	TGTGCCAGCAGCCAGACAGGGGGAATCTCCGGGGAGCTGTTTTTT	CASSQTGGISGELFF
TRBJ1-1	TRBV28	NA	NA	TGTGCCAGCAGTTTACCCGGTGACAGCCTTGCAATGAACACTGAAGCTTTCTTT	CASSLPGDSLAMNTEAFF
TRBJ2-2	TRBV7-8	NA	NA	TGTGCCAGCAGCCCAATAGCCAGGACCGGGGAGCTGTTTTTT	CASSPIARTGELFF
TRBJ2-7	TRBV5-4	NA	NA	TGTGCCAGCAGCTCGGAGGGGGTGGGAACATACTACGAGCAGTACTTC	CASSSEGVGTYYEQYF
TRBJ2-3	TRBV5-1	TRBD2	NA	TGCGCCAGCAGCTCCTCTAGCGGGAGTGTTACGCAGTATTTT	CASSSSSGSVTQYF
TRBJ2-5	TRBV29-1	TRBD2	once	TGCAGCGTTGCTAGGACTAGCGGGAGAGCGTACCAAGAGACCCAGTACTTC	CSVARTSGRAYQETQYF
TRBJ2-5	TRBV18	NA	NA	TGTGCCAGCTCACCGGAGGTTAGCGGAAAAGAGACCCAGTACTTC	CASSPEVSGKETQYF
TRBJ2-7	TRBV5-5	TRBD2	NA	TGTGCCAGCAGCGAAACTAGCGTATACGAGCAGTACTTC	CASSETSVYEQYF
TRBJ2-2	TRBV27	TRBD1	NA	TGTGCCAGCAGTTTAGTTTTCGGGACAGGCCCCGGGGAGCTGTTTTTT	CASSLVFGTGPGELFF
TRBJ2-5	TRBV7-9	TRBD2	once	TGTGCCAGCAGCTGGGGACTAGCGGGAGGGCCTTGGGAGACCCAGTACTTC	CASSWGLAGGPWETQYF
TRBJ2-1	TRBV13	NA	NA	TGTGCCAGCAGCTTCACCGGGACAAGCAACAATGAGCAGTTCTTC	CASSFTGTSNNEQFF
TRBJ2-7	TRBV6-1	NA	NA	TGTGCCAGCAGGTCCGTAGAAAACTTCAACTACGAGCAGTACTTC	CASRSVENFNYEQYF
TRBJ2-1	TRBV4-1	TRBD2	NA	TGCGCCAGCAGCCAATACCCCGGGACTAGCGGGAGAGATGAGCAGTTCTTC	CASSQYPGTSGRDEQFF
TRBJ1-5	TRBV28	NA	once	TGTGCCAGCAGTCCCCCCGCATCGTCACAGCCCCAGCATTTT	CASSPPASSQPQHF
TRBJ2-5	TRBV4-2	NA	NA	TGTGCCAGCAGCCAAGAGGCTCCCACTTCCCCAGAGACCCAGTACTTC	CASSQEAPTSPETQYF
TRBJ2-1	TRBV7-3	NA	NA	TGTGCCAGCAGCCGAACCATCAGGGGAGGTGAGCAGTTCTTC	CASSRTIRGGEQFF
TRBJ2-3	TRBV7-9	TRBD2	once	TGTGCCAGCAGCCGTCGCGGCAGGGGAGCGGGAGGGTATGGAGATACGCAGTATTTT	CASSRRGRGAGGYGDTQYF
TRBJ2-7	TRBV15	TRBD2	NA	TGTGCCACCAGCGACGACCTAGCGGGAGCGGGGACCTACGAGCAGTACTTC	CATSDDLAGAGTYEQYF
TRBJ2-1	TRBV28	TRBD2	NA	TGTGCCAGCAGTTCACTATGGGGAACTAGCGGAGGCTCCTACAATGAGCAGTTCTTC	CASSSLWGTSGGSYNEQFF
TRBJ2-3	TRBV27	NA	NA	TGTGCCAGCAGTTTAGTCGGGCACACAGATACGCAGTATTTT	CASSLVGHTDTQYF
TRBJ2-7	TRBV11-2	TRBD1	NA	TGTGCCAGCAGCTTACCCAAAACAGGGGTCCACTACGAGCAGTACTTC	CASSLPKTGVHYEQYF
TRBJ2-7	TRBV28	NA	NA	TGTGCCAGCAGTTTTGTTAGCGATTACGAGCAGTACTTC	CASSFVSDYEQYF
TRBJ2-7	TRBV10-2	NA	NA	TGCGCCAGCAGTGAGTCGCTTCCCTACGAGCAGTACTTC	CASSESLPYEQYF
TRBJ2-1	TRBV19	NA	NA	TGTGCCAGTAGTCCGGAGGACAAGCCGGTGGTTAATGAGCAGTTCTTC	CASSPEDKPVVNEQFF
TRBJ2-1	TRBV2	NA	NA	TGTGCCAGCAGACAGATCTCCTACAATGAGCAGTTCTTC	CASRQISYNEQFF
TRBJ1-2	TRBV9	NA	NA	TGTGCCAGCAGCGTAAGCCCCCGGATAGCGGGGGGGGACTATGGCTACACCTTC	CASSVSPRIAGGDYGYTF
TRBJ2-2	TRBV28	TRBD2	NA	TGTGCCAGCATGGTTAGCGGGAGGGCCGGGGAGCTGTTTTTT	CASMVSGRAGELFF
TRBJ2-2	TRBV9	NA	NA	TGTGCCAGCAGCGAGCAGGGGCGGAGTACCGGGGAGCTGTTTTTT	CASSEQGRSTGELFF
TRBJ2-1	TRBV27	TRBD2	NA	TGTGCCAGCGGCCTAGCGGGAGGCTACAATGAGCAGTTCTTC	CASGLAGGYNEQFF
TRBJ2-3	TRBV12-5	TRBD2	once	TGTGCTAGTGGTTTGGAGGGAGGGCCGCAGTATTTT	CASGLEGGPQYF